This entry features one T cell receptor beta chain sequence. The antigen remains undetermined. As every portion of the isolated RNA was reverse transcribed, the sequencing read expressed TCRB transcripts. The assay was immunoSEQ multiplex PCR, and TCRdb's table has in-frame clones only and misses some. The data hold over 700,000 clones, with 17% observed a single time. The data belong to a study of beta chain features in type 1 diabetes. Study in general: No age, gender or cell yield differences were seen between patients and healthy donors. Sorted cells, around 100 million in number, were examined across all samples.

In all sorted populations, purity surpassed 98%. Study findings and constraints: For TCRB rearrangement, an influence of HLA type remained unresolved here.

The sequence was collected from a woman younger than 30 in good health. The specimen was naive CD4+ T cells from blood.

Here the CDR3 DNA reads TGTGCCAGCAGTGACGTCGCAGATACGCAGTATTTT. Its translation: CASSDVADTQYF. The genes are TRBV6-4 and TRBJ2-3; no reliable D call. CDR1 and CDR2 from the germline V gene are MRHNA and SNTAGT. Deletions cut 2 bases from V and 4 bases from J, with 4 bases between. The CDR3 consists of 12 residues.